This is a list of T cell receptor beta chains from one sample in a study of shared T cell receptors in the human thymus. Assay used: immunoSEQ multiplex PCR; TCRdb lists only in-frame clones, some missing. The repertoire includes 650,000 to 950,000 clones, 70% to 90% of them detected once, and more than 0.008% sits in the top ten. These data were also filed under a second study, of human thymus T cells.

Sequences were obtained from thymocytes. These receptors were collected from a girl less than two years old with a congenital heart defect. The CDR3 runs from the conserved cysteine through the conserved F or W. D genes are given only for firm matches. Rows may omit the clone size; those that give it use once, few, many or a size class.

J | length | D | V | size | DNA | CDR3
TRBJ1-3 | 19 | TRBD1 | TRBV19 | - | TGTGCCAGTAGTCCCCGTGGAGGGGGCGTGGGACTCTCTGGAAACACCATATATTTT | CASSPRGGGVGLSGNTIYF
TRBJ1-6 | 17 | - | TRBV5-4 | - | TGTGCCAGCAGCTTGGACAGGGCAAGCTCCTATAATTCACCCCTCCACTTT | CASSLDRASSYNSPLHF
TRBJ2-3 | 16 | - | TRBV7-8 | - | TGTGCCAGCAGCGCAGGGACTGCGGTACGCACAGATACGCAGTATTTT | CASSAGTAVRTDTQYF
TRBJ1-5 | 14 | - | TRBV18 | - | TGTGCCAGCTCACCACCCTGGACAGACCAGCCCCAGCATTTT | CASSPPWTDQPQHF
TRBJ1-4 | 14 | - | TRBV6-5 | - | TGTGCCAGCAGCTCCACAGGGTATGGTGAAAAACTGTTTTTT | CASSSTGYGEKLFF
TRBJ1-1 | 16 | TRBD1 | TRBV27 | few | TGTGCCAGCAGTAACGCAAAGGGGGCGAGTGTCACTGAAGCTTTCTTT | CASSNAKGASVTEAFF
TRBJ1-2 | 14 | - | TRBV5-1 | - | TGCGCCAGCAGCTTGGATACGGGAATCTCTGGCTACACCTTC | CASSLDTGISGYTF
TRBJ2-5 | 17 | - | TRBV15 | - | TGTGCCACCAGCAGAGATAATACAGGGTGGCAACAAGAGACCCAGTACTTC | CATSRDNTGWQQETQYF
TRBJ2-1 | 17 | TRBD1 | TRBV5-6 | - | TGTGCCAGCAGCTTAAGGATAAGACAGGGTGAGGGAGATGAGCAGTTCTTC | CASSLRIRQGEGDEQFF
TRBJ2-1 | 20 | - | TRBV7-6 | few | TGTGCCAGCAGCTTAGCCCCGTATGACCTACAACAGCAAATGTACAATGAGCAGTTCTTC | CASSLAPYDLQQQMYNEQFF
TRBJ1-3 | 19 | TRBD1 | TRBV11-1 | - | TGTGCCAGCAGCGCCCGGGACAGGATCCCTCTTGTAGCTGGAAACACCATATATTTT | CASSARDRIPLVAGNTIYF
TRBJ1-4 | 22 | TRBD1 | TRBV5-1 | - | TGCGCCAGCAGCTTGGGGCCAGGCAGGGGGCGCGAGGGAAGCGCATCTAATGAAAAACTGTTTTTT | CASSLGPGRGREGSASNEKLFF
TRBJ2-1 | 16 | TRBD2 | TRBV19 | once | TGTGCCAGTAGAGCACCTAGCGGGGCCTCCTACAATGAGCAGTTCTTC | CASRAPSGASYNEQFF
TRBJ1-2 | 14 | - | TRBV2 | few | TGTGCCAGCATTAGAAGGAGTTTGGACTATGGCTACACCTTC | CASIRRSLDYGYTF
TRBJ1-2 | 14 | - | TRBV14 | - | TGTGCCAGCAGCCCCAAGGCAGGGAACTATGGCTACACCTTC | CASSPKAGNYGYTF
TRBJ1-1 | 13 | - | TRBV7-2 | - | TGTGCCAGCAGCTTAGTGGGGGAGGGTTGGGCTTTCTTT | CASSLVGEGWAFF
TRBJ2-3 | 15 | TRBD2 | TRBV19 | - | TGTGCCAGTGGAAAGCGGGGGTTCCACACAGATACGCAGTATTTT | CASGKRGFHTDTQYF
TRBJ1-2 | 15 | TRBD1 | TRBV5-6 | - | TGTGCCAGCAGCTCCGGACAGGGGCAGAACTATGGCTACACCTTC | CASSSGQGQNYGYTF
TRBJ1-4 | 13 | TRBD1 | TRBV6-1 | - | TGTGCCAGCAGGACCGGGACAGTCGAAAAACTGTTTTTT | CASRTGTVEKLFF
TRBJ1-2 | 15 | - | TRBV18 | - | TGTGCCAGCTCACCTTTCGCGGACATTAACTATGGCTACACCTTC | CASSPFADINYGYTF
TRBJ2-7 | 17 | - | TRBV7-2 | - | TGTGCCAGCAGCTTACATTGGTTCCCTCTAGCGCACTACGAGCAGTACTTC | CASSLHWFPLAHYEQYF
TRBJ1-2 | 18 | TRBD1 | TRBV4-3 | - | TGCGCCAGCAGCCAAGAAATGGGACAGGGGTTTAACCTCTATGGCTACACCTTC | CASSQEMGQGFNLYGYTF
TRBJ1-1 | 13 | - | TRBV27 | few | TGTGCCAGCAGTTTCGGGATGAACACTGAAGCTTTCTTT | CASSFGMNTEAFF
TRBJ1-1 | 16 | - | TRBV12-5 | - | TGTGCTAGTGGTTTGGTAAGGGGCCGGCGGGAGACTGAAGCTTTCTTT | CASGLVRGRRETEAFF
TRBJ1-3 | 14 | TRBD1 | TRBV25-1 | - | TGTGCCAGCACAACAGGGGGCTCTGGAAACACCATATATTTT | CASTTGGSGNTIYF
TRBJ2-5 | 12 | TRBD2 | TRBV5-4 | - | TGTGCCAGCAAGGGGCGGGGGGAGACCCAGTACTTC | CASKGRGETQYF
TRBJ2-3 | 14 | - | TRBV10-2 | - | TGCGCCAGCAGTCAGAAGTCTAGCACAGATACGCAGTATTTT | CASSQKSSTDTQYF
TRBJ1-4 | 16 | TRBD1 | TRBV5-1 | - | TGCGCCAGCAGCGCCCATACAGGGGTCACTAATGAAAAACTGTTTTTT | CASSAHTGVTNEKLFF
TRBJ1-2 | 15 | - | TRBV10-3 | - | TGTGCCATCAGCCCCTTGACAGGAGCTAACTATGGCTACACCTTC | CAISPLTGANYGYTF
TRBJ2-7 | 18 | TRBD1 | TRBV9 | - | TGTGCCAGCAGCGGGGGACGGGACAGCACTTCTACCTCCTACGAGCAGTACTTC | CASSGGRDSTSTSYEQYF
TRBJ2-3 | 15 | TRBD2 | TRBV10-3 | - | TGTGCCATCAGTAGACTAGCGTCTAGCACAGATACGCAGTATTTT | CAISRLASSTDTQYF
TRBJ2-1 | 16 | - | TRBV10-1 | - | TGCGCCAGCAGTGAGGCGCTAGCAAACCACTACAATGAGCAGTTCTTC | CASSEALANHYNEQFF
TRBJ2-7 | 18 | TRBD2 | TRBV5-4 | - | TGCGCCAGCAGCATTTTACCAACGACTAGCGGGGGACCAGAGGAGCAGTACTTC | CASSILPTTSGGPEEQYF
TRBJ2-1 | 15 | TRBD2 | TRBV6-6 | - | TGTGCCAGCAGTTACGGCCTAGCGGTCGACAATGAGCAGTTCTTC | CASSYGLAVDNEQFF
TRBJ1-1 | 14 | - | TRBV7-4 | - | TGTGCCAGCCGTTTAGACGGGGGGAACACTGAAGCTTTCTTT | CASRLDGGNTEAFF
TRBJ1-1 | 16 | TRBD1 | TRBV28 | - | TGTGCCAGCAGTATCACCGGACAGGGGGCGAACACTGAAGCTTTCTTT | CASSITGQGANTEAFF
TRBJ2-7 | 16 | - | TRBV5-1 | - | TGCGCCAGCAGCTTGGTTAGCAGATTGAGCTCCTACGAGCAGTACTTC | CASSLVSRLSSYEQYF
TRBJ1-1 | 16 | TRBD1 | TRBV27 | - | TGTGCCAGCAGTCCGGGACAGCCATATATGAACACTGAAGCTTTCTTT | CASSPGQPYMNTEAFF
TRBJ1-2 | 15 | TRBD1 | TRBV5-1 | - | TGCGCCAGCAGCTTGGTACAGGGGGCAGACTATGGCTACACCTTC | CASSLVQGADYGYTF
TRBJ1-5 | 15 | TRBD1 | TRBV9 | few | TGTGCCAGCAGCCCAGGGACAGACGACAATCAGCCCCAGCATTTT | CASSPGTDDNQPQHF